This T cell receptor (beta chain) derives from a study of blood T cell repertoires in COVID-19 (dated by TCRdb to the early 2020s). In terms of the full investigation: Samples from collaborators originated in the United States, Italy and Spain and spanned both the acute and convalescent phases of COVID-19. The prospective study material was composed of cDNA or gDNA derived from T cells, B-cell-depleted T cells, or PBMCs. Deeply sampled blood TCRbeta repertoires from subjects exposed to, actively infected with, or recovered from COVID-19 were included in the dataset. A freely available public database, intended as a resource for researchers studying the immune response to SARS-CoV-2, is where the repertoires were released. The samples were drawn from two sources: the first 160 participants of the ongoing ImmuneRACE study, and 1,200 or so subjects contributed by 6 global collaborators. Sample metadata almost always included a de-identified subject ID, COVID-19 status, age in years and sex. Where HLA class I and class II types were available, the types were taken from metadata supplied by the sample provider, not from assay-based typing.

One collaborating source in Seattle enrolled patients while the patients were actively infected and followed the patients over time throughout the course of disease. Collaborating institutions collected whole blood in K2EDTA tubes following their own protocols. Collaborator samples were shipped for TCRbeta analysis as frozen whole blood, isolated PBMCs, or DNA extracted from either sample type. TCRbeta CDR3 regions were amplified from genomic DNA using the immunoSEQ Assay, a bias-controlled multiplex PCR. The authors' pipeline ran thus. The number of nucleated cells in each sample was estimated by amplification of reference gene primers within the assay. Sequence reads were collapsed and filtered to measure the absolute abundance of every unique TCRbeta CDR3 rearrangement. For each sample, productive Simpson clonality was calculated as the square root of Simpson's diversity index over productive rearrangements. Drawn from immuneACCESS, this table holds only the in-frame rearrangements with V and J called that TCRdb kept. Clones are partly lost; checked studies trace under half to an unresolved V gene and leave the rest unexplained. That table supplies the V and J calls and clone size; D and trimming were determined from the DNA. The sample includes 200,000 to 300,000 clones, with around nine tenths observed a single time. The top ten clones comprise over 4% of the sample.

Summary of the overall study and its limitations: Clinical and demographic metadata were provided uncurated, with the amount varying by source and participant.

Notes on this clone: Its antigen is currently not known. No quality values exist for individual bases; no much larger clone is one base distant.

V is cut back by 6 bases and J by 2 bases, with 3 bases in the junction unmatched. Via the germline V gene, CDR1 is SQVTM and CDR2 ANQGSEA. From cysteine to phenylalanine, the CDR3 is 12 amino acids long. Just the 36-base CDR3 DNA is kept, in frame starting at base 1. The sequenced sample consisted of peripheral blood. The rearranged chain carries TRBV29-1 and TRBJ2-7, with TRBD1 identical over 8 junction bases. The sequence was collected from a woman aged 55-75 years with COVID-19, enrolled during active disease. The bases read TGCAGCGTGGGGACAGGTCCCTACGAGCAGTACTTC. Translated, this is CSVGTGPYEQYF.